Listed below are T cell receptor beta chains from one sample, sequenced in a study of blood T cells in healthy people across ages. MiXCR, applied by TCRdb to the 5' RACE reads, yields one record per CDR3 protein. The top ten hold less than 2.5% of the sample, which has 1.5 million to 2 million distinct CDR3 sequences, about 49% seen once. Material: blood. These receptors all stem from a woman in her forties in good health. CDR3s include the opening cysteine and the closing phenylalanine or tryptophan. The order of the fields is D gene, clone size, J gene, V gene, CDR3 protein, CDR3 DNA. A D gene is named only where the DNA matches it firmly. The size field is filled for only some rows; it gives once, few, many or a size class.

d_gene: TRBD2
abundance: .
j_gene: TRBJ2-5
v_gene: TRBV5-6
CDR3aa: CASSSGPLAGRSNEQYF
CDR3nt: TGTGCCAGCAGCTCCGGGCCCCTAGCGGGGAGAAGCAATGAGCAGTACTTC

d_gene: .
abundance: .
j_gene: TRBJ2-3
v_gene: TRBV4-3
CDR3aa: CASSQDSMGRGTDTQYF
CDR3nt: TGCGCCAGCAGCCAAGATTCTATGGGCAGGGGCACAGATACGCAGTATTTT

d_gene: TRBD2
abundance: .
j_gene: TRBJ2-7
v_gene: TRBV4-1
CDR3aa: CASSKVSGGGEQYF
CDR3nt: TGCGCCAGCAGCAAGGTGAGCGGGGGAGGCGAGCAGTACTTC

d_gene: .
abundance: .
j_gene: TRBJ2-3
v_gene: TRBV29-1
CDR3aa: CSVNRAGSYADTQYF
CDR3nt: TGCAGCGTTAACAGGGCGGGTAGTTACGCAGATACGCAGTATTTT

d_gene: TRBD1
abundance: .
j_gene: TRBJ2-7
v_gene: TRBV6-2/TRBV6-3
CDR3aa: CASSYPRDRNSYEQYF
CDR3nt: TGTGCCAGCAGTTACCCCCGGGACAGGAACTCCTACGAGCAGTACTTC

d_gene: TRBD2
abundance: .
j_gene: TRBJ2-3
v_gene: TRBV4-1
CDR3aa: CASSQTAGGTDTQYF
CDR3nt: TGCGCCAGCAGCCAAACAGCGGGGGGCACAGATACGCAGTATTTT

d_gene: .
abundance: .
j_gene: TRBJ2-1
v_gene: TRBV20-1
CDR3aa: CSAREILGGLSYNEQFF
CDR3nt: TGCAGTGCTAGAGAGATATTGGGAGGTCTGTCCTACAATGAGCAGTTCTTC

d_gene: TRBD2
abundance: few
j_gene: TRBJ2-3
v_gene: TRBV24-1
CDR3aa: CATSDYGGLAGTLGTQYF
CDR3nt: TGTGCCACCAGTGATTACGGGGGACTAGCGGGGACCCTCGGTACGCAGTATTTT

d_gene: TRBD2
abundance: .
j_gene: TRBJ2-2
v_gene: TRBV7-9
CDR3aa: CASSPGTSGGTGELFF
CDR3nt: TGTGCCAGCAGCCCCGGGACTAGCGGGGGCACCGGGGAGCTGTTTTTT

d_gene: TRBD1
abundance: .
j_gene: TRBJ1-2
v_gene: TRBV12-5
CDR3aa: CASGLAQNGQATF
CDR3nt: TGTGCTAGTGGTTTGGCCCAAAATGGACAGGCCACCTTC

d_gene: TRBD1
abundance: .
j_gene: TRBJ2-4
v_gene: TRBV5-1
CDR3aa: CASSPGTGDMTLAKNIQYF
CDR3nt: TGCGCCAGCAGCCCGGGGACAGGGGACATGACTCTAGCCAAAAACATTCAGTACTTC

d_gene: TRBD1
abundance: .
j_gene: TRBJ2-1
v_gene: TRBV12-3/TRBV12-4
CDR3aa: CASKGSGQGPNEQFF
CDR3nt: TGTGCCAGCAAGGGCTCAGGACAGGGACCCAATGAGCAGTTCTTC

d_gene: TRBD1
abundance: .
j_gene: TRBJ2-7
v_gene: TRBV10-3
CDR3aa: CAISESDRDFSYEQYF
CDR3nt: TGTGCCATCAGTGAGTCGGACAGGGACTTCTCCTACGAGCAGTACTTC

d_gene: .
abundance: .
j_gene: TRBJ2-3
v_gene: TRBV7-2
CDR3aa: CASSSAWGTDTQYF
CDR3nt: TGTGCCAGCAGCTCTGCGTGGGGCACAGATACGCAGTATTTT

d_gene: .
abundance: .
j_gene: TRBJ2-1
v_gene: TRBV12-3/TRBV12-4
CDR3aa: CASSPDPDRHEQFF
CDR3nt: TGTGCCAGCAGCCCAGATCCGGATCGTCATGAGCAGTTCTTC

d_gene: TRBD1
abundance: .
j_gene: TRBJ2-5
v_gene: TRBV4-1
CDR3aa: CASSQGGQGQTQYF
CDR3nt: TGCGCCAGCAGCCAAGGGGGACAGGGGCAGACCCAGTACTTC